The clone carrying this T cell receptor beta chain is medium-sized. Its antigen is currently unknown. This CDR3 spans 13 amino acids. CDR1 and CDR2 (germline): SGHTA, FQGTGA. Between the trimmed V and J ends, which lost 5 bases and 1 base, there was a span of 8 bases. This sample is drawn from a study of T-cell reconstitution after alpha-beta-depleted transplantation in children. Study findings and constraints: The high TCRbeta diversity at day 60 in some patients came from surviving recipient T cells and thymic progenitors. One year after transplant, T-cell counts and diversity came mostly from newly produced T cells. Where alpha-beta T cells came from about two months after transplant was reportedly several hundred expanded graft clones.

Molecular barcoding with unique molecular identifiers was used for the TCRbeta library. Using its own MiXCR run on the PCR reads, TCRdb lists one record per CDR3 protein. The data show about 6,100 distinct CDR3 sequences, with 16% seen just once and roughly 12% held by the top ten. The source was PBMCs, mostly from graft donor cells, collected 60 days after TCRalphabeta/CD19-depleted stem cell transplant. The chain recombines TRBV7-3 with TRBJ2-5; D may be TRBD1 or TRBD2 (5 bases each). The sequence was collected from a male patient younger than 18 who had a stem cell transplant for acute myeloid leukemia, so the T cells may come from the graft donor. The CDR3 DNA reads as TGTGCCAGCAGCACGGGGCCCCAAGAGACCCAGTACTTC. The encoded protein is CASSTGPQETQYF.